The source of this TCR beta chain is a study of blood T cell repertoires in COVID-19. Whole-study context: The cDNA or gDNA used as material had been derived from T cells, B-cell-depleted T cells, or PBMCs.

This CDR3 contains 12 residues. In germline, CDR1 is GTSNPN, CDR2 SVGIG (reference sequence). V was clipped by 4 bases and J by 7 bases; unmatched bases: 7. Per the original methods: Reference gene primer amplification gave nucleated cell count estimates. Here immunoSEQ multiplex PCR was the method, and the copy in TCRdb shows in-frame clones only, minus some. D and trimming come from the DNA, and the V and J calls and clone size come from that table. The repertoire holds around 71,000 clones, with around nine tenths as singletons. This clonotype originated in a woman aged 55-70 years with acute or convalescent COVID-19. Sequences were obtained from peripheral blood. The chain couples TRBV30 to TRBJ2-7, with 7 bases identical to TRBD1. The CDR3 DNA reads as TGTGCCTGGATTCATTTGACAGGGGAGCAGTACTTC. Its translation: CAWIHLTGEQYF.